These 14 T cell receptor beta chains were sequenced from one sample in a study of regulatory T cells in long-lasting Graves disease. Researchers made TCR beta libraries by using iRepertoire HTBI primers and running Arm-PCR on CDR3 regions. TCRdb re-derived calls from the multiplex PCR reads in MiXCR, one entry per CDR3 protein. The sample gives 400,000 to 500,000 distinct CDR3 sequences, roughly 15% of which show up once; about 23% is in the top ten. Documented time point: newly diagnosed GD, antithyroid drugs for less than 3 months. RNA from PBMCs was the source of the TCR library. These data also formed part of another study, on T cells in Graves' hyperthyroidism and ophthalmopathy.

Sequenced here: peripheral blood mononuclear cells (PBMCs), sampled at new diagnosis, from a patient treated with antithyroid drugs. The receptors come from a woman aged 18-29 years with Graves disease.

There are many counts of this clonotype. The V and J genes are TRBV11-2 and TRBJ1-5; D might be TRBD1 (6 bases). CDR1 is SGHAT, CDR2 FQNNGV, per germline. Trimming removed 1 base at V and 11 bases at J, with 15 bases between. This CDR3 has 14 residues. The chain's CDR3 is CASSLGTESSTQHF. In nucleotides, the CDR3 is TGTGCCAGCAGCTTAGGGACAGAATCTTCGACCCAGCATTTT.

With regard to this clonotype: At one end, the junction sequence differs from germline, possibly due to a read error. The chain combines TRBV3-1 with TRBJ2-6, with D perhaps TRBD1 (5 bases). Germline loops: CDR1 LGHDT, CDR2 YNNKEL (reference sequence). The CDR3 contains 16 residues. The CDR3 DNA is TGTGCCAGCAGTCGGACGGGCATCTTTGGGGCCAACGTCCTGGCTTTC. Translation gives CASSRTGIFGANVLAF.

This chain links TRBV11-1 with TRBJ1-6; 7 bases line up with TRBD1. This CDR3 has 14 amino acids. Germline loops: CDR1 SGHAT, CDR2 FQDESV (reference sequence). The trim removed 5 bases at V and 9 bases at J, leaving 7 bases unmatched. The CDR3 DNA reads as TGTGCCAGCAGCCTGGGACAGCCTGTTTCACCCCTCCACTTT. Amino acid sequence: CASSLGQPVSPLHF.

With respect to this clonotype: A single base separates this from a much larger clone, so it may be a read error. The chain combines TRBV3-1 with TRBJ1-1; a weak D match, TRBD1 (6 bases). The CDR3 consists of 14 residues. Germline V gene data show CDR1 as LGHDT and CDR2 as YNNKEL (reference sequence). CDR3 sequence reads: CAGSLGTFYTEAFF. CDR3 in DNA: TGTGCCGGCAGCCTAGGGACATTTTACACTGAAGCTTTCTTT.

This clonotype has ten or more counts. The rearrangement joins TRBV3-1 to TRBJ2-7, with TRBD1 as a possible D gene (6 bases). The germline CDR1 and CDR2 sequences are LGHDT and YNNKEL (reference sequence). The CDR3 runs 13 residues. V was cut by 6 bases and J by 3 bases, with 12 bases left in between. CDR3 in DNA: TGTGCCAGCAGTCATATACAGGGCTACGAGCAGTACTTC. Translation: CASSHIQGYEQYF.

The chain uses TRBV6-1 and TRBJ2-2; possibly TRBD1 for D (6 bases). The CDR3 spans 14 residues. Trimming shortened V by 6 bases and J by 3 bases, and 11 bases separated the two germline ends. Germline V gene lookup returns CDR1 MNHNS and CDR2 SASEGT. DNA of the CDR3: TGTGCCAGCAGCTCAGGGGTTCACACCGGGGAGCTGTTTTTT. Its translation: CASSSGVHTGELFF.

Ten or more counts support this clonotype. The V and J genes are TRBV7-2 and TRBJ2-7, with D maybe TRBD1 (5 bases). V gave up 5 bases and J gave up 3 bases, with 14 bases separating them. This CDR3 comprises 14 residues. CDR1 is SGHTA, CDR2 FQGNSA, per germline. The CDR3 sequence is CASSGQGSDYEQYF. The CDR3 bases are TGTGCCAGCAGCGGTCAGGGTTCGGACTACGAGCAGTACTTC.

The chain is built from TRBV12-3 or TRBV12-4 and TRBJ2-5; TRBD2 aligns across 7 bases. J was trimmed by 1 base and V by 6 bases; bases with no gene match: 8. The CDR3 covers 15 residues. Here the CDR3 reads CASRDLAEAQETQYF. CDR3 in DNA: TGTGCCAGCAGGGACCTAGCGGAGGCCCAAGAGACCCAGTACTTC.

This clonotype has a handful of counts. The chain combines TRBV27 with TRBJ2-7, with TRBD2 matching over 8 bases. With 8 bases clipped from V and 0 bases from J, the junction kept 6 bases outside the gene matches. Germline V gene lookup returns CDR1 MNHEY and CDR2 SMNVEV (reference sequence). The CDR3 totals 14 residues. In nucleotides, the CDR3 is TGTGCCAGCGCCCCGGGAGGGCCCTCCTACGAGCAGTACTTC. This gives the protein CASAPGGPSYEQYF.

This clonotype was seen at least ten times. V and J are TRBV7-2 and TRBJ2-1, with TRBD1 identical over 9 bases. Unmatched junction bases numbered 9, after V lost 5 bases and J lost 4 bases. Germline V lookup: CDR1 SGHTA, CDR2 FQGNSA. CDR3 length: 16 amino acids. CDR3 residues: CASSTRPGQGYNEQFF. CDR3 nucleotide sequence: TGTGCCAGCAGCACTAGGCCGGGACAGGGTTACAATGAGCAGTTCTTC.

The chain carries TRBV19 and TRBJ1-1, with D possibly matching TRBD1 (5 bases). The CDR3 sequence is 13 residues long. Per the germline V gene, CDR1 is LNHDA and CDR2 is SQIVND (reference sequence). The V gene lost 4 bases and the J gene lost 3 bases, with 9 bases spanning the gap. The DNA for the CDR3 is TGTGCCAGTAGTACGGGCAGGGACACTGAAGCTTTCTTT. Its translation is CASSTGRDTEAFF. Filled out from reference TRBV19 and TRBJ1-1, the complete variable domain reads DGGITQSPKYLFRKEGQNVTLSCEQNLNHDAMYWYRQDPGQGLRLIYYSQIVNDFQKGDIAEGYSVSREKKESFPLTVTSAQKNPTAFYLCASSTGRDTEAFFGQGTRLTVV.

Comment on this clonotype: A much larger clone differs from this one at a single base, so this may be a read error. V usage is TRBV20-1 and J usage is TRBJ2-5, with D perhaps assigned TRBD1 or TRBD2 (5 bases each). Germline V CDR1 and CDR2: DFQATT, SNEGSKA (reference sequence). CDR3 length: 13 amino acids. Trimming took off 5 bases at V and 5 bases at J, with 15 bases between the two ends. This CDR3 reads CSAGLVGRETQYF. The CDR3, as DNA: TGCAGTGCTGGGCTAGTGGGACGTGAGACCCAGTACTTC.

This clonotype was observed a few times. The CDR3 protein is CASSFGVLNTEAFF. CDR3 sequence (DNA): TGTGCCAGCAGTTTTGGGGTGTTGAACACTGAAGCTTTCTTT. The chain uses TRBV12-3 or TRBV12-4 and TRBJ1-1; no reliable D call. The CDR3 consists of 14 residues. V gave up 3 bases and J gave up 0 bases, with 8 bases separating them.

This clonotype was recorded at least ten times. This rearrangement joins TRBV27 to TRBJ1-5, with D unclear. Germline V gives CDR1 MNHEY, CDR2 SMNVEV (reference sequence). The length of the CDR3 is 14 residues. The V end was cut by 6 bases, the J end by 3 bases, with 12 bases between. CDR3 sequence reads: CASSSLGNNQPQHF. DNA of the CDR3: TGTGCCAGCAGCTCGTTAGGGAACAATCAGCCCCAGCATTTT.